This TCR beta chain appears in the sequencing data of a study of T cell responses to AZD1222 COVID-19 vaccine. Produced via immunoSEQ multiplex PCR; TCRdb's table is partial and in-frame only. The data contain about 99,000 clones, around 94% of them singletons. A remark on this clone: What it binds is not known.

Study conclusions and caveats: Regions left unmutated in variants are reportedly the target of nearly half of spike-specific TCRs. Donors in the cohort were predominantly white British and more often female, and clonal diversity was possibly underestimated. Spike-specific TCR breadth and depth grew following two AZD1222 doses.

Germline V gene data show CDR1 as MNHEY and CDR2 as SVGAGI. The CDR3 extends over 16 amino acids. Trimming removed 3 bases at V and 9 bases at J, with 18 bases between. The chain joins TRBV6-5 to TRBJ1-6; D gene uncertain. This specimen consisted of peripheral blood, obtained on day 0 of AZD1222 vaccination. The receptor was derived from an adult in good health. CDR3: CASSYIGPGRGSPLHF. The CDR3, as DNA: TGTGCCAGCAGTTATATCGGACCCGGGCGTGGTTCACCCCTCCACTTT.